These 18 T cell receptor beta chains came from one sample sequenced in a study of OX40 agonist ivuxolimab in advanced cancers. Produced via immunoSEQ multiplex PCR; TCRdb's table is partial and in-frame only. The sample has fewer than 95,000 clones, almost 85% seen once. The sample here was CD4+ or CD8+ T cells sorted from blood, taken in a trial of the OX40 agonist ivuxolimab. The origin of the receptors is an adult with an advanced solid tumor such as melanoma, head and neck, liver or kidney cancer.

The chain links TRBV6-1 to TRBJ2-7, with D possibly matching TRBD1 (6 bases). This CDR3 spans 12 amino acids. V was cut by 5 bases and J by 7 bases, with 12 bases left in between. The germline CDR1 and CDR2 sequences are MNHNS and SASEGT. CDR3 nucleotide sequence: TGTGCCAGCAGTACGTACAGGGAAGAGCAGTACTTC. It yields the protein CASSTYREEQYF.

The chain joins TRBV4-1 to TRBJ2-3; D is possibly TRBD1 (6 bases). V lost 1 base and J 2 bases, leaving 16 bases between the germline ends. CDR1 is MGHRA, CDR2 YSYEKL, per germline. There are 17 residues in the CDR3. The CDR3 sequence: CASSQGLAGAATDTQYF. DNA of the CDR3: TGCGCCAGCAGCCAAGGGCTGGCAGGGGCTGCCACAGATACGCAGTATTTT.

This clone has just a few counts. The chain is built from TRBV25-1 and TRBJ1-1; weak D call: TRBD1 (5 bases). The CDR3 totals 15 residues. The ends were cut back, 2 bases at V and 0 bases at J, with 10 bases in the middle. Germline lookup yields CDR1 MGHDK and CDR2 SYGVNS. The CDR3 here is CASSEDSLMNTEAFF. The DNA of the CDR3 is TGTGCCAGCAGTGAAGACAGCCTTATGAACACTGAAGCTTTCTTT.

The chain joins TRBV2 to TRBJ1-6; 7 bases line up with TRBD1. This CDR3 has 15 amino acids. CDR1 is SNHLY and CDR2 is FYNNEI in the germline V gene. With V trimmed by 5 bases and J by 14 bases, 15 bases remained unmatched. CDR3 DNA: TGTGCCAGCAGTAGGGGACAGATTATAAGTTATACCCTCCACTTT. Protein sequence: CASSRGQIISYTLHF.

This clone turned up a few times. This chain uses TRBV6-5 with TRBJ1-2; maybe TRBD1 (6 bases). CDR3 length: 14 residues. Germline V lookup: CDR1 MNHEY, CDR2 SVGAGI. The ends were cut back, 4 bases at V and 8 bases at J, with 17 bases in the middle. The CDR3 sequence is CASSFTGFLGGYTF. The CDR3 DNA reads TGTGCCAGCAGTTTCACAGGGTTTTTAGGCGGCTACACCTTC.

V is TRBV5-1 and J is TRBJ1-3, with 7 bases matching TRBD1. The V segment lost 4 bases and the J segment 2 bases; nucleotides outside the gene matches: 6. CDR1 is SGHRS and CDR2 is YFSETQ in the germline V gene. The CDR3 loop spans 15 amino acids. This CDR3 is CASSLETGAGNTIYF. The CDR3 DNA sequence: TGCGCCAGCAGCCTAGAAACAGGGGCTGGAAACACCATATATTTT.

In this sample, this clone turned up once. V gene TRBV4-2 combines with J gene TRBJ2-2; weak D call: TRBD1 (6 bases). Germline loops: CDR1 LGHNA, CDR2 YNFKEQ. V lost 3 bases and J 2 bases, leaving 13 bases between the germline ends. The CDR3 extends over 16 amino acids. CDR3 bases: TGTGCCAGCAGCCAGGGGGCAGGGGACAACACCGGGGAGCTGTTTTTT. It specifies CASSQGAGDNTGELFF.

Turning to this clone: Different DNA sequences within this sample yield the same CDR3. The chain is built from TRBV5-1 and TRBJ1-1, with D perhaps TRBD1 (5 bases). Trimming stripped 8 bases from V and 4 bases from J, with 18 bases between. The CDR3 length is 14 residues. Looked up from germline, CDR1 is SGHRS and CDR2 is YFSETQ. Here the CDR3 reads CASRARGDRTEAFF. CDR3 nucleotide sequence: TGCGCCAGTAGGGCCCGGGGGGATCGCACTGAAGCTTTCTTT. Supplemented by reference TRBV5-1 and TRBJ1-1, the full variable domain reads KAGVTQTPRYLIKTRGQQVTLSCSPISGHRSVSWYQQTPGQGLQFLFEYFSETQRNKGNFPGRFSGRQFSNSRSEMNVSTLELGDSALYLCASRARGDRTEAFFGQGTRLTVV.

The genes are TRBV29-1 and TRBJ1-5, with a possible D match to TRBD1 (6 bases). The germline V gene encodes CDR1 SQVTM and CDR2 ANQGSEA. CDR3 size: 16 residues. The V and J ends lost 4 bases and 1 base respectively, with 17 bases between them. The CDR3 DNA is TGCAGCGTTGTGGTGGGGGCAGGGGCGAGCAATCAGCCCCAGCATTTT. It codes for CSVVVGAGASNQPQHF. The full variable domain, with the rest looked up from reference TRBV29-1 and TRBJ1-5, is SAVISQKPSRDICQRGTSLTIQCQVDSQVTMMFWYRQQPGQSLTLIATANQGSEATYESGFVIDKFPISRPNLTFSTLTVSNMSPEDSSIYLCSVVVGAGASNQPQHFGDGTRLSIL.

V is TRBV7-2 and J is TRBJ2-3; no definite D call. The CDR3 length is 15 residues. Germline V gives CDR1 SGHTA, CDR2 FQGNSA. V lost 1 base to trimming and J lost 2 bases, with 10 bases between them. The CDR3 region is CASSLVGFSTDTQYF. The CDR3 bases are TGTGCCAGCAGCTTAGTCGGCTTCTCCACAGATACGCAGTATTTT.

This clone was seen more than once but under ten times. The sample carries other DNA sequences with the same CDR3. CDR3 sequence (DNA): TGTGCCAGTAGCCCCCAGGGAAACTATGGCTACACCTTC. Its protein is CASSPQGNYGYTF. V gene TRBV19 combines with J gene TRBJ1-2; possibly TRBD1 for D (5 bases). With 6 bases removed from V and 2 bases from J, the gap between germline ends came to 10 bases. In germline, CDR1 is LNHDA, CDR2 SQIVND (reference sequence). This CDR3 contains 13 residues.

With regard to this clone: One end of the junction is discordant with germline, which a read error may explain. The genes are TRBV7-2 and TRBJ2-2; D is perhaps TRBD2 (6 bases). The CDR3 length is 15 residues. Germline CDR1 and CDR2: SGHTA and FQGNSA. CDR3 amino acids: CASSLKGGATGELLF. In DNA form, the CDR3 reads TGTGCCAGCAGCTTAAAAGGCGGGGCCACCGGGGAGCTGCTTTTT.

V is TRBV18 and J is TRBJ1-2; TRBD1 is a possible D gene (5 bases). The CDR3 length is 14 residues. Per the germline V gene, CDR1 is KGHSH and CDR2 is LQKENI. V was clipped by 6 bases and J by 8 bases, with 19 bases between them. CDR3 DNA: TGTGCCAGCTCCTCCCTCCAGGGAAGGAGCGGCTACACCTTC. It translates to CASSSLQGRSGYTF.

The chain recombines TRBV5-1 with TRBJ2-3, with 7 bases identical to TRBD1. V lost 3 bases and J lost 1; bases outside the gene matches: 2. Germline V gene lookup returns CDR1 SGHRS and CDR2 YFSETQ. This CDR3 is built from 14 residues. The CDR3, as DNA: TGCGCCAGCAGCTCCGACAGGGGCACAGATACGCAGTATTTT. Amino acids: CASSSDRGTDTQYF.

The chain employs TRBV7-8 and TRBJ2-5; 7 bases map to TRBD1. Trimming cost V 5 bases and J 1 base; bases outside gene matches: 1. This CDR3 spans 13 amino acids. Germline lookup yields CDR1 SGHVS and CDR2 FQNEAQ. CDR3: CASSGTVQETQYF. In DNA, the CDR3 is TGTGCCAGCAGCGGGACAGTCCAAGAGACCCAGTACTTC.

The chain recombines TRBV19 with TRBJ1-3; no clear D gene. CDR3 length: 14 amino acids. V was cut by 5 bases and J by 0 bases, with 8 bases left in between. In germline, CDR1 is LNHDA, CDR2 SQIVND (reference sequence). DNA of the CDR3: TGTGCCAGTAGTCTGGTTAGCTCTGGAAACACCATATATTTT. It encodes CASSLVSSGNTIYF.

The chain is built from TRBV6-5 and TRBJ1-5; D not resolved. V was cut by 6 bases and J by 9 bases, with 12 bases left in between. Germline CDR1 and CDR2: MNHEY and SVGAGI. The CDR3 has 12 amino acids. Here the CDR3 reads CASRAPAGPQHF. The CDR3 coding sequence is TGTGCCAGCAGGGCCCCCGCGGGGCCCCAGCATTTT.

The rearrangement uses TRBV2 and TRBJ1-4; D may be TRBD1 (6 bases). Germline V gene lookup returns CDR1 SNHLY and CDR2 FYNNEI. Trimming left V 3 bases short and J 4 bases short, with 12 bases between. The CDR3 loop spans 15 amino acids. The CDR3 protein is CASSDPGAGNEKLFF. Here the CDR3 DNA reads TGTGCCAGCAGTGATCCGGGGGCTGGTAATGAAAAACTGTTTTTT.